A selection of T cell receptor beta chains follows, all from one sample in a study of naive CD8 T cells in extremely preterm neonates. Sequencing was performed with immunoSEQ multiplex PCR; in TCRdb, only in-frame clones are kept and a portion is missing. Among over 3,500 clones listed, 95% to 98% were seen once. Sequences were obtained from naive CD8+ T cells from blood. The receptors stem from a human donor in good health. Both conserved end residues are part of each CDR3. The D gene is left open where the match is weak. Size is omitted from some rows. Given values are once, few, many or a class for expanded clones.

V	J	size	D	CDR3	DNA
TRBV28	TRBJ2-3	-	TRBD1	CASTRDSTTDTQYF	TGTGCCAGCACCCGGGACAGCACCACAGATACGCAGTATTTT
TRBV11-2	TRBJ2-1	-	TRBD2	CASSFGLAGGRSYNEQFF	TGTGCCAGCAGCTTTGGGCTAGCGGGGGGGCGGTCCTACAATGAGCAGTTCTTC
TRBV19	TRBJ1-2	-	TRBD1	CASSILGTDYGYTF	TGTGCCAGTAGTATTTTGGGGACAGATTATGGCTACACCTTC
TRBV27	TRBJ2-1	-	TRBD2	CASSPSGGAYNEQFF	TGTGCCAGCAGCCCTAGCGGGGGGGCCTACAATGAGCAGTTCTTC
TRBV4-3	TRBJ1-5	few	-	CASSQVPGQPQHF	TGCGCCAGCAGCCAAGTACCAGGTCAGCCCCAGCATTTT
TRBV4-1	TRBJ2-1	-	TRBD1	CASSQGQGTYNEQFF	TGCGCCAGCAGCCAGGGACAGGGAACCTACAATGAGCAGTTCTTC
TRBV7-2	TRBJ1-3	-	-	CASSLALSSGNTIYF	TGTGCCAGCAGCTTAGCGCTCAGCTCTGGAAACACCATATATTTT
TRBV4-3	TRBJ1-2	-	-	CASSQDLRGINYGYTF	TGCGCCAGCAGCCAAGATCTGCGGGGGATTAACTATGGCTACACCTTC
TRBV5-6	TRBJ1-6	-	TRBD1	CASSIGQDNSPLHF	TGTGCCAGCAGCATCGGACAGGATAATTCACCCCTCCACTTT
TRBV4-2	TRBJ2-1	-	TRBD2	CASSHFLAGGNNEQFF	TGTGCCAGCAGCCACTTCCTAGCGGGTGGAAACAATGAGCAGTTCTTC
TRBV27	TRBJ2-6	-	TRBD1	CASSFAQGAFSGANVLTF	TGTGCCAGCAGTTTTGCGCAGGGGGCGTTTTCTGGGGCCAACGTCCTGACTTTC
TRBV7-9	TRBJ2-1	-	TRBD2	CASSDTGDPGGEQFF	TGTGCCAGCAGCGATACGGGGGACCCGGGGGGGGAGCAGTTCTTC
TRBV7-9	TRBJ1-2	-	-	CASSLGQFADGYTF	TGTGCCAGCAGCTTGGGTCAATTTGCGGATGGCTACACCTTC
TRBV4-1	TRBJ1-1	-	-	CASSQESSSLNTEAFF	TGCGCCAGCAGCCAAGAAAGTAGCAGCTTGAACACTGAAGCTTTCTTT
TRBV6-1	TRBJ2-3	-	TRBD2	CASSERSGGRGTDTQYF	TGTGCCAGCAGTGAACGTAGCGGGGGTCGAGGCACAGATACGCAGTATTTT
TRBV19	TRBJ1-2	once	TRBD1	CASNPGTGTYGYTF	TGTGCCAGTAACCCCGGGACAGGGACCTATGGCTACACCTTC
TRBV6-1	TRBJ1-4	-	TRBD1	CASSEIQGGEKLFF	TGTGCCAGCAGTGAAATACAGGGGGGGGAAAAACTGTTTTTT